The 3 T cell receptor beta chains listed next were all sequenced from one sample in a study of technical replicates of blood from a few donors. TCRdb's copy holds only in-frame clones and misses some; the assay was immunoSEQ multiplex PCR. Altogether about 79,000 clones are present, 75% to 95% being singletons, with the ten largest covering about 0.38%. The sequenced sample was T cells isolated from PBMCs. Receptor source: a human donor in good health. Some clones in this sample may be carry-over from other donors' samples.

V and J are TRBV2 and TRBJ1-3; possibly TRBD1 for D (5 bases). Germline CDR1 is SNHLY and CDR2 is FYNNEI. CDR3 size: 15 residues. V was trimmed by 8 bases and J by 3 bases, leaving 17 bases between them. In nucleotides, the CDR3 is TGTGCCAGCGCCCTTCTGGGGGGGGGTGGAAACACCATATATTTT. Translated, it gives CASALLGGGGNTIYF.

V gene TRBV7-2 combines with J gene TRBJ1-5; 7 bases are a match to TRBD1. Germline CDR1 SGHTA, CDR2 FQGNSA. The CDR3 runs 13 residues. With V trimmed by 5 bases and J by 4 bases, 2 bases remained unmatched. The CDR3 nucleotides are TGTGCCAGCAGCGGGACAGTAAATCAGCCCCAGCATTTT. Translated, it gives CASSGTVNQPQHF. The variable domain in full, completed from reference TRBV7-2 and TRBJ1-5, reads GAGVSQSPSNKVTEKGKDVELRCDPISGHTALYWYRQSLGQGLEFLIYFQGNSAPDKSGLPSDRFSAERTGGSVSTLTIQRTQQEDSAVYLCASSGTVNQPQHFGDGTRLSIL.

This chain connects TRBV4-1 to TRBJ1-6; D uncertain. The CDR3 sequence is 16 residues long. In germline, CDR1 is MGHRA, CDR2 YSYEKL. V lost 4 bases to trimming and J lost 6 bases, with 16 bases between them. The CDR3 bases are TGCGCCAGCAGCCCCATAGGGAGGGTAGGTAATTCACCCCTCCACTTT. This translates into CASSPIGRVGNSPLHF.